These 15 T cell receptor beta chains originate from one sample sequenced in a study of shared clonotypes between healthy human individuals. This table comes from immunoSEQ multiplex PCR, and its TCRdb copy is limited to in-frame clones, with some not included. This table holds over a million clones, 98% found once. Sequencing used naive CD4+ T cells sorted from blood. Subset defined: CD45RA+ positively selected. All receptors derive from a man aged 30 to 45 in good health.

This sequence joins TRBV28 and TRBJ2-7; a weak D match, TRBD2 (5 bases). The V gene lost 3 bases and the J gene lost 0 bases, with 12 bases spanning the gap. Germline values: CDR1 MDHEN, CDR2 SYDVKM. CDR3 length: 15 residues. CDR3 coding DNA: TGTGCCAGCAGTTTGAGCGGCGGGTTCTCCTACGAGCAGTACTTC. Translation: CASSLSGGFSYEQYF.

This chain links TRBV11-3 with TRBJ1-1; D is ambiguous. The CDR3 loop spans 14 amino acids. Germline lookup yields CDR1 SGHNT and CDR2 YENEEA. Trimming stripped 3 bases from V and 1 base from J, with 9 bases between. The CDR3 bases are TGTGCCAGCAGCTTGGACTCAACGAACACTGAAGCTTTCTTT. It translates to CASSLDSTNTEAFF.

The rearrangement joins TRBV7-8 to TRBJ2-7; no clear D gene. The V gene lost 3 bases and the J gene lost 1 base, with 16 bases spanning the gap. CDR1 is SGHVS, CDR2 FQNEAQ, per germline. The CDR3 sequence is 16 residues long. CDR3 nucleotides: TGTGCCAGCAGCTTGGACGGAGCTCAGCCTTCCTACGAGCAGTACTTC. Residues: CASSLDGAQPSYEQYF.

This clone was seen only once. The rearrangement links TRBV18 to TRBJ2-1; 8 bases are a match to TRBD1. V lost 2 bases and J lost 2; bases outside the gene matches: 5. The CDR3 is 16 amino acids. The germline CDR1 and CDR2 sequences are KGHSH and LQKENI. The CDR3 DNA reads as TGTGCCAGCTCACCAGGACAGGGCGAGACCTACAATGAGCAGTTCTTC. This translates into CASSPGQGETYNEQFF.

The count of this clone is one. The genes are TRBV6-5 and TRBJ2-5, with D possibly being TRBD1 (6 bases). This CDR3 has 11 residues. V was pared by 8 bases and J by 4 bases, with 8 bases between. Germline loops: CDR1 MNHEY, CDR2 SVGAGI. CDR3 in DNA: TGTGCCAGCCAACAGGGAGAGACCCAGTACTTC. This encodes CASQQGETQYF.

The chain links TRBV5-4 to TRBJ2-2; 8 nucleotides match TRBD2. The CDR3 totals 16 residues. In germline, CDR1 is SGHNT, CDR2 YYREEE (reference sequence). The V gene end was trimmed by 4 bases and the J gene end by 6 bases; junction bases not matched to a gene: 11. The chain's CDR3 is CASSPGSAAGAGELFF. The CDR3 bases are TGTGCCAGCAGCCCTGGGAGCGCAGCGGGAGCCGGGGAGCTGTTTTTT. Full variable domain (missing parts from reference TRBV5-4 and TRBJ2-2): ETGVTQSPTHLIKTRGQQVTLRCSSQSGHNTVSWYQQALGQGPQFIFQYYREEENGRGNFPPRFSGLQFPNYSSELNVNALELDDSALYLCASSPGSAAGAGELFFGEGSRLTVL.

V gene TRBV5-8 combines with J gene TRBJ2-3; the D is unclear. Per the germline V gene, CDR1 is SGHTS and CDR2 is YDEGEE. This CDR3 is 14 amino acids long. V was trimmed by 4 bases and J by 6 bases, leaving 15 bases between them. The CDR3 sequence: CASSLQWPGDTQYF. CDR3 bases: TGTGCCAGCAGCCTGCAATGGCCTGGGGATACGCAGTATTTT.

J is TRBJ2-7 and V is TRBV10-3; TRBD2 aligns across 8 bases. Germline V lookup: CDR1 ENHRY, CDR2 SYGVKD. The junction had 7 bases not matched to a gene; V was cut back by 9 bases and J by 3 bases. This CDR3 comprises 13 residues. The CDR3 DNA is TGTGCCATGTCAGTAGCGGGGATCTACGAGCAGTACTTC. Translated: CAMSVAGIYEQYF.

The chain links TRBV5-4 to TRBJ1-1, with D perhaps TRBD1 (6 bases). Germline V gene sequence: CDR1 SGHNT, CDR2 YYREEE (reference sequence). V lost 4 bases to trimming and J lost 0 bases, with 10 bases between them. The CDR3 has 14 residues. The CDR3 DNA follows: TGTGCCAGCAGCCTTAGGGACATGAACACTGAAGCTTTCTTT. This codes for CASSLRDMNTEAFF. Filled out from reference TRBV5-4 and TRBJ1-1, the complete variable domain reads ETGVTQSPTHLIKTRGQQVTLRCSSQSGHNTVSWYQQALGQGPQFIFQYYREEENGRGNFPPRFSGLQFPNYSSELNVNALELDDSALYLCASSLRDMNTEAFFGQGTRLTVV.

V and J are TRBV20-1 and TRBJ2-5; 7 bases line up with TRBD1. CDR1 is DFQATT, CDR2 SNEGSKA, per germline (reference sequence). The CDR3 loop spans 11 amino acids. The J segment lost 7 bases and the V segment lost 6 bases, leaving 5 bases of the junction unmatched. The CDR3 nucleotides read TGCAGTGCAAAGGGGGCGTCGACCCAGTACTTC. This sequence encodes CSAKGASTQYF.

About this clone itself: Other DNA sequences of this sample code for an identical CDR3. The CDR3 region has the DNA TGCGCCAGCAGCTTGGGGCTGGGGTACAATGAGCAGTTCTTC. Residues: CASSLGLGYNEQFF. The rearrangement joins TRBV5-1 to TRBJ2-1; unclear D gene. Trimming removed 0 bases at V and 4 bases at J, with 8 bases between. The germline V gene encodes CDR1 SGHRS and CDR2 YFSETQ. This CDR3 is 14 amino acids long.

V and J are TRBV14 and TRBJ2-5, with a weak D call TRBD2 (5 bases). The CDR3 extends over 13 amino acids. Germline-derived CDR1 and CDR2 are SGHDN and FVKESK. Trimming pared 4 bases from V and 5 bases from J, leaving 11 bases between. This chain's CDR3 is CASSRGIAETQYF. CDR3 DNA: TGTGCCAGCAGCCGAGGGATAGCGGAGACCCAGTACTTC.

A word on this clone: This specimen includes other DNA sequences encoding the same CDR3. The V call is TRBV5-4, the J call TRBJ2-5; the D is unclear. The CDR3 spans 13 residues. V lost 0 bases to trimming and J lost 1 base, with 4 bases between them. CDR1 and CDR2 (germline): SGHNT, YYREEE (reference sequence). The CDR3 here is CASSLGRQETQYF. The CDR3 region has the DNA TGTGCCAGCAGCTTGGGACGCCAAGAGACCCAGTACTTC.

The chain carries TRBV10-3 and TRBJ1-5; the match to TRBD1 covers 7 bases. Trimming removed 4 bases from V and 4 bases from J; junction bases left unmatched: 4. This CDR3 comprises 14 residues. Germline V gene data show CDR1 as ENHRY and CDR2 as SYGVKD. In nucleotides, the CDR3 is TGTGCCATCAGTGGCACACAGGGGAATCAGCCCCAGCATTTT. Protein product: CAISGTQGNQPQHF.

Only one count was recorded for this clone. The chain has TRBV6-4 and TRBJ2-1; D is undetermined. Trimming cost V 0 bases and J 6 bases, with 9 bases left between them. Germline V CDR1 and CDR2: MRHNA, SNTAGT. The CDR3 extends over 14 amino acids. The CDR3 protein is CASSDSLRGNEQFF. CDR3 bases: TGTGCCAGCAGTGACTCCCTTCGCGGCAATGAGCAGTTCTTC.